Following are 18 T cell receptor beta chains from one sample sequenced in a study of blood T cell repertoires in COVID-19. The protocol was immunoSEQ multiplex PCR, while the TCRdb copy is restricted to in-frame clones and leaves out a portion. The sample lists some 260,000 clones; less than 85% were seen once. The sequenced material came from peripheral blood. All receptors derive from a woman aged 18-35 years with acute or convalescent COVID-19.

J is TRBJ1-2 and V is TRBV18, with D unresolved. Germline V gives CDR1 KGHSH, CDR2 LQKENI. The CDR3 contains 17 residues. Trimming took off 0 bases at V and 1 base at J, with 15 bases between the two ends. This CDR3 is CASSPPLTTWVNYGYTF. CDR3 nucleotides: TGTGCCAGCTCACCACCCTTGACAACGTGGGTTAACTATGGCTACACCTTC.

This chain links TRBV14 with TRBJ2-1; TRBD1 might be the D (6 bases). In germline, CDR1 is SGHDN, CDR2 FVKESK. V lost 1 base and J lost 4, with 14 bases in between. This CDR3 has 16 residues. The CDR3 DNA follows: TGTGCCAGCAGCCAAGTCATTGGACAGCGTTACAATGAGCAGTTCTTC. Protein: CASSQVIGQRYNEQFF.

This clone has only a few counts. V usage is TRBV21-1 and J usage is TRBJ1-4. TRBV21-1 is reported as a pseudogene. This CDR3 spans 14 amino acids. CDR3 in amino acids: CASSNRSTNEKLFF. For the CDR3, the DNA is TGTGCCAGCAGCAACCGGTCAACTAATGAAAAACTGTTTTTT.

The J gene is TRBJ2-7, the V gene TRBV4-2; TRBD1 matches 7 bases. Germline CDR1 is LGHNA and CDR2 is YNFKEQ. The CDR3 totals 14 residues. V lost 1 base, J lost 1 base, and 1 base stayed unmatched. CDR3 loop: CASSQGGQSYEQYF. The CDR3 DNA reads TGTGCCAGCAGCCAAGGGGGACAGTCCTACGAGCAGTACTTC.

V gene TRBV27 combines with J gene TRBJ2-5; D perhaps matches TRBD1 (5 bases). Trimming cost V 4 bases and J 2 bases, with 17 bases left between them. The CDR3 sequence is 16 residues long. Germline V gene lookup returns CDR1 MNHEY and CDR2 SMNVEV (reference sequence). This chain's CDR3 is CASSSHPTVLQETQYF. Written as DNA, the CDR3 is TGTGCCAGCAGTTCCCACCCGACAGTGCTACAAGAGACCCAGTACTTC.

This clone has just one count. The chain couples TRBV11-2 to TRBJ2-2; D unclear. The CDR3 extends over 14 amino acids. Germline-derived CDR1 and CDR2 are SGHAT and FQNNGV. Trimming took 3 bases from V and 0 from J, leaving 5 bases between them. In DNA form, the CDR3 reads TGTGCCAGCAGCTTTCCATCGAACACCGGGGAGCTGTTTTTT. Amino acids: CASSFPSNTGELFF.

V gene TRBV11-3 combines with J gene TRBJ2-7; a weak D match, TRBD1 (6 bases). The CDR3 totals 12 residues. Germline V gene sequence: CDR1 SGHNT, CDR2 YENEEA. The ends were cut back, 4 bases at V and 6 bases at J, with 10 bases in the middle. This CDR3 is CASSYRDREQYF. In nucleotides, the CDR3 is TGTGCCAGCAGCTACAGGGACCGCGAGCAGTACTTC. Complete variable domain (other parts from reference TRBV11-3 and TRBJ2-7): EAGVVQSPRYKIIEKKQPVAFWCNPISGHNTLYWYLQNLGQGPELLIRYENEEAVDDSQLPKDRFSAERLKGVDSTLKIQPAELGDSAVYLCASSYRDREQYFGPGTRLTVT.

The chain recombines TRBV7-9 with TRBJ2-2; TRBD1 matches 10 bases. This CDR3 is 16 amino acids long. CDR1 is SEHNR and CDR2 is FQNEAQ in the germline V gene (reference sequence). J was trimmed by 1 base and V by 4 bases; bases with no gene match: 3. For the CDR3, the DNA is TGTGCCAGCAGCTCCAGGGACAGGGGGAACACCGGGGAGCTGTTTTTT. Amino acids: CASSSRDRGNTGELFF.

This clone has only one observation. This chain connects TRBV27 to TRBJ2-4, with 14 bases lining up with TRBD2. Germline values: CDR1 MNHEY, CDR2 SMNVEV (reference sequence). This CDR3 has 18 amino acids. J was trimmed by 8 bases and V by 4 bases; bases with no gene match: 13. The CDR3 region has the DNA TGTGCCAGCAGTTCGATGACGCGGGGACTAGCGGGAGATGACATTCAGTACTTC. Protein: CASSSMTRGLAGDDIQYF.

The gene calls are TRBV5-1 and TRBJ1-1, with 7 bases matching TRBD1. Germline V gives CDR1 SGHRS, CDR2 YFSETQ. There are 15 residues in the CDR3. The V and J ends lost 0 bases and 1 base, in that order; junction bases with no gene match: 3. The DNA for the CDR3 is TGCGCCAGCAGCTTGGCCGGGACAGAGAACACTGAAGCTTTCTTT. Translated, it gives CASSLAGTENTEAFF.

V gene TRBV27 combines with J gene TRBJ1-1, with 10 bases lining up with TRBD1. Germline CDR1 is MNHEY and CDR2 is SMNVEV (reference sequence). The CDR3 has 14 residues. J lost 5 bases, V lost 3 bases, and 3 bases had no gene match. CDR3 bases: TGTGCCAGCAGTTTCGGGACAGGGGTTACTGAAGCTTTCTTT. Protein product: CASSFGTGVTEAFF.

The CDR3 region is CASSFHPDSNSPLHF. The DNA for the CDR3 is TGTGCCAGCAGCTTTCACCCGGACAGCAATTCACCCCTCCACTTT. The chain recombines TRBV7-2 with TRBJ1-6; D may be TRBD1 (6 bases). Germline V gene lookup returns CDR1 SGHTA and CDR2 FQGNSA. This CDR3 contains 15 residues. Trimming took off 3 bases at V and 7 bases at J, with 13 bases between the two ends.

The chain joins TRBV3-1 (or the pseudogene TRBV3-2) to TRBJ2-7, with TRBD2 matching 14 bases. CDR1 is LGHDT and CDR2 is YNNKEL in the germline V gene (reference sequence). With 2 bases clipped from V and 6 bases from J, the junction kept 15 bases outside the gene matches. This CDR3 region has 19 residues. CDR3 in DNA: TGTGCCAGCAGCCAAAGGAAGACTAGCGGGAGGGTTCTACCTCCCGAGCAGTACTTC. Protein sequence: CASSQRKTSGRVLPPEQYF.

The gene calls are TRBV7-2 and TRBJ1-1; unclear D gene. The CDR3 is made up of 15 amino acids. Trimming took 6 bases from V and 1 from J, leaving 15 bases between them. Germline CDR1 and CDR2: SGHTA and FQGNSA. CDR3 nucleotides: TGTGCCAGCAGTAGTCGGACGGGAAAGAACACTGAAGCTTTCTTT. Amino acids: CASSSRTGKNTEAFF. Supplemented by reference TRBV7-2 and TRBJ1-1, the full variable domain reads GAGVSQSPSNKVTEKGKDVELRCDPISGHTALYWYRQSLGQGLEFLIYFQGNSAPDKSGLPSDRFSAERTGGSVSTLTIQRTQQEDSAVYLCASSSRTGKNTEAFFGQGTRLTVV.

The chain recombines TRBV7-2 with TRBJ1-4; no clear D. This CDR3 comprises 13 residues. The germline V gene has CDR1 SGHTA and CDR2 FQGNSA. V shed 1 base and J shed 8 bases, with 8 bases lying between them. DNA for the CDR3: TGTGCCAGCAGCTTAGGGGCTTGGGAAAAACTGTTTTTT. Protein: CASSLGAWEKLFF.

The V and J genes are TRBV10-1 and TRBJ1-1; D is unclear. V was pared by 1 base and J by 1 base, with 13 bases between. The CDR3 runs 16 residues. From germline, CDR1 is WNHNN and CDR2 SYGVQD (reference sequence). CDR3 DNA: TGCGCCAGCAGTGAGTTTCGGGAGAGGAAGAACACTGAAGCTTTCTTT. This sequence encodes CASSEFRERKNTEAFF.

This rearrangement joins TRBV27 to TRBJ2-7; tentatively, D is TRBD1 (5 bases). The CDR3 covers 11 residues. The germline CDR1 and CDR2 sequences are MNHEY and SMNVEV (reference sequence). Deletions cut 5 bases from V and 4 bases from J, with 6 bases between. CDR3 sequence (DNA): TGTGCCAGCAGTCCAGGGTACGAGCAGTACTTC. Encoded protein: CASSPGYEQYF.

V and J are TRBV7-9 and TRBJ1-4, with D uncertain. V lost 4 bases, J lost 0 bases, and 12 bases lay in between. Germline values: CDR1 SEHNR, CDR2 FQNEAQ (reference sequence). This CDR3 comprises 16 residues. The CDR3 DNA reads as TGTGCCAGCAGCTCCAGGCCCGTTGCAACTAATGAAAAACTGTTTTTT. Its protein is CASSSRPVATNEKLFF.